The 5 T cell receptor beta chains below come from one sample, sequenced in a study of breast tumors, draining lymph nodes, adjacent tissues. In TCRdb, the multiplex PCR reads were re-called with MiXCR into one record per CDR3 protein. The sample carries 70,000 to 95,000 distinct CDR3 sequences, roughly 19% recorded once. Axillary draining lymph nodes of breast cancer patients supplied the node samples. Sequenced material: axillary lymph node tissue. All receptors derive from a female donor with breast cancer. Some clones in this sample may be carry-over from other donors' samples.

This clonotype was seen ten or more times. V and J are TRBV7-8 and TRBJ2-7, with a possible D match to TRBD2 (5 bases). Germline V CDR1 and CDR2: SGHVS, FQNEAQ. V was clipped by 5 bases and J by 2 bases, with 13 bases between them. The CDR3 has 14 amino acids. The CDR3 sequence is CASSTLAFPYEQYF. The CDR3 DNA reads as TGTGCCAGCAGCACTCTAGCATTCCCCTACGAGCAGTACTTC.

This clonotype has ten or more counts. The chain joins TRBV4-1 to TRBJ2-5, with 8 bases that match TRBD1. Germline lookup yields CDR1 MGHRA and CDR2 YSYEKL. CDR3 size: 15 residues. The junction had 8 bases not matched to a gene; V was cut back by 4 bases and J by 4 bases. The CDR3 nucleotides read TGCGCCAGCAGCCTTACAGGGGGTTCGGTAGAGACCCAGTACTTC. This codes for CASSLTGGSVETQYF.

Remarks on this clonotype: The CDR3 ends on some other residue instead of the conserved phenylalanine or tryptophan, so this is likely a read error. This chain uses TRBV20-1 with TRBJ1-2; D unresolved. CDR1 is DFQATT and CDR2 is SNEGSKA in the germline V gene (reference sequence). The CDR3 loop spans 12 amino acids. Trimming removed 5 bases from V and 8 bases from J, with 15 bases in between. CDR3 sequence (DNA): TGCAGTGCTGGGCAGGAGCCCTACGGCTACACCTCC. This gives the protein CSAGQEPYGYTS.

This clonotype was picked up many times. The chain uses TRBV12-3 or TRBV12-4 and TRBJ2-3; TRBD1 might be the D (6 bases). The CDR3 is 16 amino acids. Trimming cost V 4 bases and J 1 base, with 15 bases left between them. The CDR3 region has the DNA TGTGCCAGCAGTTCGTGGAACAGGGAAGGCACAGATACGCAGTATTTT. Protein sequence: CASSSWNREGTDTQYF.

This clonotype was seen many times. The genes are TRBV3-1 and TRBJ2-7, with 8 positions matching TRBD2. The junction had 8 bases not matched to a gene; V was cut back by 1 base and J by 6 bases. The CDR3 totals 15 residues. The germline V gene encodes CDR1 LGHDT and CDR2 YNNKEL (reference sequence). In nucleotides, the CDR3 is TGTGCCAGCAGCCAAGGCCCGGGACTAGTTATCGAGCAGTACTTC. Protein product: CASSQGPGLVIEQYF.